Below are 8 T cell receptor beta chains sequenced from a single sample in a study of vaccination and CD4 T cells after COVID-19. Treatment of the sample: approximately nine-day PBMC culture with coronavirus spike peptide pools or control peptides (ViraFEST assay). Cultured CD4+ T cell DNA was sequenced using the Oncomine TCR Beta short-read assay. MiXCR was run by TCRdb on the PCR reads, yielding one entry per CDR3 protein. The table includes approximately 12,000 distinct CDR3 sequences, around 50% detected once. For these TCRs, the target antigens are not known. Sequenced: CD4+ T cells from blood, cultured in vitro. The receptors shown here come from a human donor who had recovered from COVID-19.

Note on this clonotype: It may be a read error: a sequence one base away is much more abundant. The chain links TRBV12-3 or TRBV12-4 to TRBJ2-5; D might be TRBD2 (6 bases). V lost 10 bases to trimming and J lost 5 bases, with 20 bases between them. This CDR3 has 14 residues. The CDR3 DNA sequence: TGTGCCAACACCGATTATCTAGCGCCGGAGACCCAGTACTTC. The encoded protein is CANTDYLAPETQYF.

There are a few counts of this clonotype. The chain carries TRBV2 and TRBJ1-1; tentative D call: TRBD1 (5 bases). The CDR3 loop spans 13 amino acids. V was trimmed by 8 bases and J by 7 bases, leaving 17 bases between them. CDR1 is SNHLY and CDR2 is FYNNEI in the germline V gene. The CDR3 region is CASWVGMGGEAFF. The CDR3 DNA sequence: TGTGCCAGCTGGGTGGGAATGGGGGGTGAAGCTTTCTTT.

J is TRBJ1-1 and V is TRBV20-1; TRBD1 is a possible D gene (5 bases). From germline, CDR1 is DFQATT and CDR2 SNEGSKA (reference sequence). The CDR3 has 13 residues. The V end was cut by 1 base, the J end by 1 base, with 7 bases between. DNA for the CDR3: TGCAGTGCTAGAGGGGGGGGGAACACTGAAGCTTTCTTT. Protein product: CSARGGGNTEAFF.

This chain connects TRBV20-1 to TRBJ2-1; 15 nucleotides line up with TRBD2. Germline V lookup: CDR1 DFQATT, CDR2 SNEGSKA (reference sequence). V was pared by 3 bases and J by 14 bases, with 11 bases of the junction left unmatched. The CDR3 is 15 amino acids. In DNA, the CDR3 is TGCAGTGCTAGGAACTACGGACTAGCGGGAGGGCCGGAGTTCTTC. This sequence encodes CSARNYGLAGGPEFF.

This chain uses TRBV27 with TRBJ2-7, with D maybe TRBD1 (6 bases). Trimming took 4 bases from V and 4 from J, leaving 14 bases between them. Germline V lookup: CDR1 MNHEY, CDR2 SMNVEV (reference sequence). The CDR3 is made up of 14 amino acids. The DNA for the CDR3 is TGTGCCAGCAGTTCGGTTACAGGGTATTACGAGCAGTACTTC. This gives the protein CASSSVTGYYEQYF.

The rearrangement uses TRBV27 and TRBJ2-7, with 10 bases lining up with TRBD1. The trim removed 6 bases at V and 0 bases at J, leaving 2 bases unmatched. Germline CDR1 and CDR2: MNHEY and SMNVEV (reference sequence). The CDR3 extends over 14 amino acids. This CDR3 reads CASRDRGNSYEQYF. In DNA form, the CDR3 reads TGTGCCAGCAGGGACAGGGGGAACTCCTACGAGCAGTACTTC.

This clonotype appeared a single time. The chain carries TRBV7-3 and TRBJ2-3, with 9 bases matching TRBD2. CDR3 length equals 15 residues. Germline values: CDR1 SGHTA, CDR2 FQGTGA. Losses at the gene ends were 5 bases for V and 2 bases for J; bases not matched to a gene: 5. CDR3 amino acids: CASSPGTSITDTQYF. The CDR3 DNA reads TGTGCCAGCAGCCCCGGGACTAGCATCACAGATACGCAGTATTTT.

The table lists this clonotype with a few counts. DNA for the CDR3: TGTGCCAGCAGCAGCCGGGGCCCTGGGAACTATGGCTACACCTTC. Amino acids: CASSSRGPGNYGYTF. The chain uses TRBV7-9 and TRBJ1-2, with a tentative D call TRBD1 (5 bases). Trimming removed 5 bases from V and 2 bases from J, with 15 bases in between. Germline V CDR1 and CDR2: SEHNR, FQNEAQ (reference sequence). The CDR3 loop spans 15 amino acids.